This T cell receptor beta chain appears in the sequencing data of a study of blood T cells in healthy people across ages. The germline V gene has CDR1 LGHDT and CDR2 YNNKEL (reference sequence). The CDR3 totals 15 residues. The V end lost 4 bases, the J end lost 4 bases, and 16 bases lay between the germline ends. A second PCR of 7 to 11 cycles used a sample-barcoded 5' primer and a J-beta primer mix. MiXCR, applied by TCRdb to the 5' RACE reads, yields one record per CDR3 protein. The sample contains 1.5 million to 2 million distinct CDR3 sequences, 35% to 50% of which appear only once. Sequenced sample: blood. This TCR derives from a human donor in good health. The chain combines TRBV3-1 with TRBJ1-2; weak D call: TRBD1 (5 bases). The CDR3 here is CASSPLGEGLYGYTF. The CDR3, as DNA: TGTGCCAGCAGCCCACTAGGCGAGGGGCTCTATGGCTACACCTTC.